This T cell receptor beta chain originates from a study of Ad26.COV2.S vaccination and SARS-CoV-2 variants. As to treatment: about 20 received Ad26.COV2.S at low or high dose, single or two shots; 5 received placebo; per-sample allocation not given. On day 63 after the first injection, vaccine and placebo recipients gave samples. The protocol was immunoSEQ multiplex PCR, while the TCRdb copy is restricted to in-frame clones and leaves out a portion. In the table there are a few hundred thousand clones, about 89% of which are singletons. The CDR3 is 15 amino acids. Germline V CDR1 and CDR2: SGHRS, YFSETQ. V was pared by 4 bases and J by 8 bases, with 19 bases between.

This receptor was identified in a person between 18 and 65 years old who received the Ad26.COV2.S COVID-19 vaccine or a placebo. The material was peripheral blood, obtained in a trial of Ad26.COV2.S vaccine versus placebo. This sequence joins TRBV5-1 and TRBJ2-1, with a possible D match to TRBD2 (7 bases). CDR3 in DNA: TGCGCCAGCAGCCTCCTTGCGGGGGCCTGGGATGAGCAGTTCTTC. Translating it yields CASSLLAGAWDEQFF.